This TCR beta chain was captured by sequencing in a study of blood T cells in healthy people across ages. Whole-study results and caveats: Unknown donor CMV status possibly confounded expanded clonotype changes.

This clonotype was detected only a few times. Its antigen is unidentified. A second PCR of 7 to 11 cycles used a sample-barcoded 5' primer and a J-beta primer mix. Each cDNA molecule carried a tag from a template-switch adaptor that contained 12 random nucleotides. TCRdb ran MiXCR on the 5' RACE reads and lists one entry per CDR3 protein. The table has about 930,000 distinct CDR3 sequences, almost 30% seen once. The CDR3 sequence is 15 residues long. Germline loops: CDR1 SGHRS, CDR2 YFSETQ. The trim removed 5 bases at V and 8 bases at J, leaving 8 bases unmatched. This same sample was also taken into another study, of T cells of mothers and their children.

Sequencing was done on a sample of blood. The gene calls are TRBV5-1 and TRBJ2-1; 12 bases align to TRBD2. The origin of this receptor is a woman aged 40 to 50 in good health. This CDR3 is CASRTLAGGFHEQFF. The CDR3 DNA is TGCGCCAGCAGGACTCTAGCGGGGGGGTTTCATGAGCAGTTCTTC.